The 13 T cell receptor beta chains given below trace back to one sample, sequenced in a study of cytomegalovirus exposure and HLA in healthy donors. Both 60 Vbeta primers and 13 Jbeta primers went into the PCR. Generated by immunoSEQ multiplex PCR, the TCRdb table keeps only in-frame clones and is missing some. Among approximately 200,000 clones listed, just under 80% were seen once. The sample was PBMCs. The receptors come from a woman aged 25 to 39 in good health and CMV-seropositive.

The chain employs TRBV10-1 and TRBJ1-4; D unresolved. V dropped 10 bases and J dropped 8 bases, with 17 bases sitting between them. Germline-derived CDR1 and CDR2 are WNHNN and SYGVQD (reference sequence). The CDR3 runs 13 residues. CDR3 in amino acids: CAIPPMIGEKLFF. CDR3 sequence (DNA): TGCGCCATCCCCCCCATGATCGGGGAAAAACTGTTTTTT.

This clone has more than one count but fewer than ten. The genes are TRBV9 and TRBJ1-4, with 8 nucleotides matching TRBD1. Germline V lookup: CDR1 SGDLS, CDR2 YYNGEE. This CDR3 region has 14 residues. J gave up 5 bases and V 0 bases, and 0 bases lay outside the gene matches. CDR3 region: CASSVGTGNEKLFF. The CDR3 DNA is TGTGCCAGCAGCGTAGGGACAGGGAATGAAAAACTGTTTTTT.

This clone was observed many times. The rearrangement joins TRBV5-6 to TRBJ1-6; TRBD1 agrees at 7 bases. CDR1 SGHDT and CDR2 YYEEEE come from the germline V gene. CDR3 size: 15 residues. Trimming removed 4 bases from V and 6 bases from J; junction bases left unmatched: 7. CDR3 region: CASSPAGTANSPLHF. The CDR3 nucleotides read TGTGCCAGCAGCCCGGCCGGGACAGCTAATTCACCCCTCCACTTT.

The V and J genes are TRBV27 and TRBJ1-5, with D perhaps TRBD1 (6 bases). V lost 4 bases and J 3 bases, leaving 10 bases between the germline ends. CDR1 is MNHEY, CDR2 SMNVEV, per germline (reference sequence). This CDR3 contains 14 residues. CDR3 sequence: CASSSGAYNQPQHF. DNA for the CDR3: TGTGCCAGCAGTTCAGGGGCATACAATCAGCCCCAGCATTTT.

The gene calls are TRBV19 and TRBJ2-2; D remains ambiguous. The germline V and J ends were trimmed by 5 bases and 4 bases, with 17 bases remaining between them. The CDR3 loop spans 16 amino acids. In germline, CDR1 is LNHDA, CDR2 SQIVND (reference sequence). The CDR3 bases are TGTGCCAGTAGTGTACCCCGAGCCACAGTCACCGGGGAGCTGTTTTTT. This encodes CASSVPRATVTGELFF.

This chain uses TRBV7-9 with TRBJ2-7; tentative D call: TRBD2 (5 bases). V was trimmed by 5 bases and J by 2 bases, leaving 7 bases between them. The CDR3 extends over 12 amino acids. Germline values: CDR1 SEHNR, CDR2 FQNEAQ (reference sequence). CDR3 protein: CASSRGTYEQYF. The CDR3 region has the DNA TGTGCCAGCAGCCGGGGTACCTACGAGCAGTACTTC.

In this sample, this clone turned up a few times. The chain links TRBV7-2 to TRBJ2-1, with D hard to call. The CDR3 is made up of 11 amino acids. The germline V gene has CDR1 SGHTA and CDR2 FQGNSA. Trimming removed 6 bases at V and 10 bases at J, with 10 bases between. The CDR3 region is CASRSAREQFF. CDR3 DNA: TGTGCCAGCAGATCCGCCCGGGAGCAGTTCTTC. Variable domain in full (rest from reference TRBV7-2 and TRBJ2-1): GAGVSQSPSNKVTEKGKDVELRCDPISGHTALYWYRQSLGQGLEFLIYFQGNSAPDKSGLPSDRFSAERTGGSVSTLTIQRTQQEDSAVYLCASRSAREQFFGPGTRLTVL.

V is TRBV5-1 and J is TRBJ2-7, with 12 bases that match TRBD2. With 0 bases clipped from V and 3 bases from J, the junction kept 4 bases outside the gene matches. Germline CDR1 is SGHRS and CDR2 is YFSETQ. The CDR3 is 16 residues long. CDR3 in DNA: TGCGCCAGCAGCTTGGGGACTAGCGGGATAAACTACGAGCAGTACTTC. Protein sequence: CASSLGTSGINYEQYF.

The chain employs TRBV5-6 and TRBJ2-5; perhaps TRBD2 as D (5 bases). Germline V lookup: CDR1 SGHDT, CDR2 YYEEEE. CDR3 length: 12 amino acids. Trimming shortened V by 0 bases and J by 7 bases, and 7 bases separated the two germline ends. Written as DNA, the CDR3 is TGTGCCAGCAGCTTGGGGGAGCGGACCCAGTACTTC. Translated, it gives CASSLGERTQYF.

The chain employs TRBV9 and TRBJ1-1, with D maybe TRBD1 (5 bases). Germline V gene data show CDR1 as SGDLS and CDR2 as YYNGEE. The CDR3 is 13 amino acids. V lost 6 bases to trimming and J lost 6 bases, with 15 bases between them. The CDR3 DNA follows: TGTGCCAGCAATCTAAGGGGAGGGCCTGAAGCTTTCTTT. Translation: CASNLRGGPEAFF. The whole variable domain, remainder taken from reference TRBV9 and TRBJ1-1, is DSGVTQTPKHLITATGQRVTLRCSPRSGDLSVYWYQQSLDQGLQFLIQYYNGEERAKGNILERFSAQQFPDLHSELNLSSLELGDSALYFCASNLRGGPEAFFGQGTRLTVV.

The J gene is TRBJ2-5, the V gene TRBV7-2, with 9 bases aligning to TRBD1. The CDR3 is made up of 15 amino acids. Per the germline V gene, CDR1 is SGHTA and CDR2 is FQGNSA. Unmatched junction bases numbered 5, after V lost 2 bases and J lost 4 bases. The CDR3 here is CASSLTPGQGETQYF. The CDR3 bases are TGTGCCAGCAGCTTAACTCCGGGACAGGGAGAGACCCAGTACTTC.

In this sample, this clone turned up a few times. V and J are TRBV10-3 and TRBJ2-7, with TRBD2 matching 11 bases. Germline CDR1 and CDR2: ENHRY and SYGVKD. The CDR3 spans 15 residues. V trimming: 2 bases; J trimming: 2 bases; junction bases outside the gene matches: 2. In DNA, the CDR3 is TGTGCCATCAGTGAGGGACTAGCGGGCGCCTACGAGCAGTACTTC. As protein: CAISEGLAGAYEQYF.

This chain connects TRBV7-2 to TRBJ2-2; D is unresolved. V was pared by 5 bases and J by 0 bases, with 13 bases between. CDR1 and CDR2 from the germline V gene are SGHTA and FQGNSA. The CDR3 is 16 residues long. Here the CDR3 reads CASSRGFAPNTGELFF. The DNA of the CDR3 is TGTGCCAGCAGCCGAGGATTCGCCCCGAACACCGGGGAGCTGTTTTTT. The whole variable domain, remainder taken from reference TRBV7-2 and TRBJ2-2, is GAGVSQSPSNKVTEKGKDVELRCDPISGHTALYWYRQSLGQGLEFLIYFQGNSAPDKSGLPSDRFSAERTGGSVSTLTIQRTQQEDSAVYLCASSRGFAPNTGELFFGEGSRLTVL.